This TCR beta chain originates from a study of cytomegalovirus exposure and HLA in healthy donors. Healthy individuals who donated bone marrow served as the donors. Nominally healthy donors were sampled, though unrecorded immune exposures were likely. PCR amplification relied on 60 Vbeta primers (plus 13 Jbeta primers). Produced via immunoSEQ multiplex PCR; TCRdb's table is partial and in-frame only. The data contain about 110,000 clones, roughly 80% of them seen just once; the ten biggest clones take up 2% to 3%. The CDR3 is 16 amino acids. Germline V CDR1 and CDR2: SGHAT, FQNNGV. Unmatched junction bases numbered 11, after V lost 5 bases and J lost 4 bases.

Sample: PBMCs. The V call is TRBV11-2, the J call TRBJ2-1, with 7 bases fitting TRBD2. The source of this sequence is a man aged 35-49 years in good health and CMV-seronegative. The CDR3 DNA reads TGTGCCAGCAGCAGGGGAGGGGTCTCGGGATACAATGAGCAGTTCTTC. It yields the protein CASSRGGVSGYNEQFF.